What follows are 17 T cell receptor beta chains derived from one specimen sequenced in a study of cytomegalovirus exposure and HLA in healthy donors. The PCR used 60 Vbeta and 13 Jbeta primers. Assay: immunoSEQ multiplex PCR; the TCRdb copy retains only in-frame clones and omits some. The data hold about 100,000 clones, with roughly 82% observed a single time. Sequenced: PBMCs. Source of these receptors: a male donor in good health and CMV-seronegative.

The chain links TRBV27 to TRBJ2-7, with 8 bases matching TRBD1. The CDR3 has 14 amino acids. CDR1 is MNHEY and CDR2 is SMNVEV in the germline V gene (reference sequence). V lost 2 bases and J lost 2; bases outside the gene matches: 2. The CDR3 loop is CASSLEQGAYEQYF. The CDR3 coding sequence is TGTGCCAGCAGTTTAGAACAGGGGGCCTACGAGCAGTACTTC.

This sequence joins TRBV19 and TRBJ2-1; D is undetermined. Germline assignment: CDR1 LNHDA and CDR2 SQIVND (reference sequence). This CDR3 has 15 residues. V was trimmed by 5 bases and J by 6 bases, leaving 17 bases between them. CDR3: CASSPSRGSGNEQFF. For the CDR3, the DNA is TGTGCCAGTAGTCCATCTAGAGGCTCGGGCAATGAGCAGTTCTTC.

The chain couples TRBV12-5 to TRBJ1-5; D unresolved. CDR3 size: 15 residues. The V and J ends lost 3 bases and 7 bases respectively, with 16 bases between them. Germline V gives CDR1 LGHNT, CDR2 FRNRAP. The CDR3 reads CASGFSPRGVQPQHF. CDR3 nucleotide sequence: TGTGCTAGTGGTTTTTCCCCCCGGGGTGTGCAGCCCCAGCATTTT.

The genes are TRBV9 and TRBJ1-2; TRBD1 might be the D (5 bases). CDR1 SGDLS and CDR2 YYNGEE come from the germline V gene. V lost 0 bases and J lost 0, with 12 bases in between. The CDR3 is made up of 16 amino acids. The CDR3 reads CASSVGRAAANYGYTF. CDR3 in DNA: TGTGCCAGCAGCGTAGGCAGGGCTGCCGCTAACTATGGCTACACCTTC.

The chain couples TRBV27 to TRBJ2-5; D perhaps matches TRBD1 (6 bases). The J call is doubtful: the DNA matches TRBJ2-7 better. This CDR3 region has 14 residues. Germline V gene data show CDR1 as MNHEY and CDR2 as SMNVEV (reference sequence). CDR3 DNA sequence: TGTGCCAGCAGCAATGGACAGAGAACCTACGAGCAGTACTTC. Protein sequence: CASSNGQRTYEQYF.

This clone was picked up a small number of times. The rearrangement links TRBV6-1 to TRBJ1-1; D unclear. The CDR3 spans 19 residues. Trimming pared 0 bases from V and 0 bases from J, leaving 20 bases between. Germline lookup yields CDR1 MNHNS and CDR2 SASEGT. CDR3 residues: CASSEASFSLHRLNTEAFF. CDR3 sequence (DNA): TGTGCCAGCAGTGAAGCCAGCTTTAGCCTACACCGCTTGAACACTGAAGCTTTCTTT.

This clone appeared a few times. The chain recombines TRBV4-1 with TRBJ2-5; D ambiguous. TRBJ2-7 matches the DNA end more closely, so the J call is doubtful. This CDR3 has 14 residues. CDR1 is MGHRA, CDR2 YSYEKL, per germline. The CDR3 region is CASSQERRIDEQYF. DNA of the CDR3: TGCGCCAGCAGCCAAGAGCGGCGAATCGACGAGCAGTACTTC.

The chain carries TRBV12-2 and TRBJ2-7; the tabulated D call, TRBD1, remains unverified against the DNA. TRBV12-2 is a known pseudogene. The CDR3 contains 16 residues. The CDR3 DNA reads TGTGCAAGTCGCTTTCAGTCGTATCCAGGGATGGACGAGCAGTACTTC. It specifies CASRFQSYPGMDEQYF.

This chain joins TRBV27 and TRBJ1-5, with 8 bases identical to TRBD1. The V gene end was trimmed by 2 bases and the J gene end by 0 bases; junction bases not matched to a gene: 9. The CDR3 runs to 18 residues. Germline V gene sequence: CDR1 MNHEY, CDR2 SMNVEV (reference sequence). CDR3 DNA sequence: TGTGCCAGCAGTTTAAGGTCTGGGACAGGTTATAGCAATCAGCCCCAGCATTTT. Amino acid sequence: CASSLRSGTGYSNQPQHF.

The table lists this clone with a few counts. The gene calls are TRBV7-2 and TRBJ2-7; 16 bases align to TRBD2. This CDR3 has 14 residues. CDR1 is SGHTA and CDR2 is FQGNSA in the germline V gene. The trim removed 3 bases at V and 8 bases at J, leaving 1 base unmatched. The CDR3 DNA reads TGTGCCAGCAGCTTGGGACTAGCGGGAGGGAAGCAGTACTTC. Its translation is CASSLGLAGGKQYF.

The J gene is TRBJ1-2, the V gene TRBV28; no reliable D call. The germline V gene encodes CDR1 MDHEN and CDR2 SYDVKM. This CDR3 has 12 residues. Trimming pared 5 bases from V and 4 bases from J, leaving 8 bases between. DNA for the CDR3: TGTGCCAGCAGTCCCCCCGGCTATGGCTACACCTTC. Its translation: CASSPPGYGYTF.

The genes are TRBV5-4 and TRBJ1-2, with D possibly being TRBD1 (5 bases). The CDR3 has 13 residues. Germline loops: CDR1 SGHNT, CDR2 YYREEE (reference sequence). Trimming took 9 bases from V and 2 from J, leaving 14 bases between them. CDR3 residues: CATLGGGNYGYTF. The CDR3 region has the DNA TGTGCCACGCTCGGGGGAGGCAACTATGGCTACACCTTC. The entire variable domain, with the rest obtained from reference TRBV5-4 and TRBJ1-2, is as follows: ETGVTQSPTHLIKTRGQQVTLRCSSQSGHNTVSWYQQALGQGPQFIFQYYREEENGRGNFPPRFSGLQFPNYSSELNVNALELDDSALYLCATLGGGNYGYTFGSGTRLTVV.

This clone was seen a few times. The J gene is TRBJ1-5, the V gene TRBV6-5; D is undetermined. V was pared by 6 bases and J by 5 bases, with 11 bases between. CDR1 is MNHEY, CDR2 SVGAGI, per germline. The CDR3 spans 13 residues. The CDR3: CASSRNRDQPQHF. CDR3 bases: TGTGCCAGCAGCCGGAACAGAGATCAGCCCCAGCATTTT.

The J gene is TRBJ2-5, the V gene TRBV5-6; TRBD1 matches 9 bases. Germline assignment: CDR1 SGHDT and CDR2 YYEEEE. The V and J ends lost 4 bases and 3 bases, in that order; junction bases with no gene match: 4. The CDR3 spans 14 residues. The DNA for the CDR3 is TGTGCCAGCAGCAGACGGACAGGGGAAGAGACCCAGTACTTC. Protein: CASSRRTGEETQYF.

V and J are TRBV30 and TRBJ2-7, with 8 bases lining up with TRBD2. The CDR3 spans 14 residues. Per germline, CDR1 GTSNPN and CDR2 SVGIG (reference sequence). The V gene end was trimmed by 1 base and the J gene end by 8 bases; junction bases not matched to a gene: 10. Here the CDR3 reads CAWSGTSRVRQQYF. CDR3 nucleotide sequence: TGTGCCTGGAGTGGGACTAGCAGAGTACGACAGCAGTACTTC.

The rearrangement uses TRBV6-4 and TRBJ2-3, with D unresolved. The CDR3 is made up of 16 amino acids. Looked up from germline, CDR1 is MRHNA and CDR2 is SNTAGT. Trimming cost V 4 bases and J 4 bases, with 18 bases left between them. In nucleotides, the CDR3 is TGTGCCAGCAGTGTCCATCCAGCGCAGTACGCAGATACGCAGTATTTT. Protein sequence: CASSVHPAQYADTQYF.

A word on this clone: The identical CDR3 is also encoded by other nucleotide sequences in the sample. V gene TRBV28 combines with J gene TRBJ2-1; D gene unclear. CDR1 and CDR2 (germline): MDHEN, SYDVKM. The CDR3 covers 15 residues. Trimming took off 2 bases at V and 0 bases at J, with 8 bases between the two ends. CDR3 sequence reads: CASSLGGSSYNEQFF. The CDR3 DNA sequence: TGTGCCAGCAGTTTAGGCGGTTCCTCCTACAATGAGCAGTTCTTC.